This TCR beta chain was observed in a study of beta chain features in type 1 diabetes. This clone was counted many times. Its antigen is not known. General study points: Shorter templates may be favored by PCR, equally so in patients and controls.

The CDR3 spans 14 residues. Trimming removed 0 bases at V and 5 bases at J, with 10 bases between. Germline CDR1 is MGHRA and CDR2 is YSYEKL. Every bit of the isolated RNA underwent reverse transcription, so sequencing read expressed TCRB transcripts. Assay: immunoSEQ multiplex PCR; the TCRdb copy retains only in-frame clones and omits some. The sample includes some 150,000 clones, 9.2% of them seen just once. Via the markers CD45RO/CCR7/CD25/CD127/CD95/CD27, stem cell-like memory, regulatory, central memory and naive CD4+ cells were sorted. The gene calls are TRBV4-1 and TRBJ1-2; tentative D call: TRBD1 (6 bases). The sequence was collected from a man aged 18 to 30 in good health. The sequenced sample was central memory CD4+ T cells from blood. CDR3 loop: CASSQDGQGYGYTF. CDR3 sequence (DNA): TGCGCCAGCAGCCAAGATGGCCAGGGGTATGGCTACACCTTC.